These 7 T cell receptor beta chains came from one sample sequenced in a study of cytomegalovirus exposure and HLA in healthy donors. Primers included in the PCR were 60 Vbeta and 13 Jbeta primers. Libraries were prepared by immunoSEQ multiplex PCR; TCRdb keeps only in-frame clonotypes and omits some of them. Among some 110,000 clones listed, roughly four fifths were seen once. The sequenced sample consisted of PBMCs. These receptors were collected from a man in his forties or fifties in good health and CMV-seronegative.

The V and J genes are TRBV5-1 and TRBJ1-3; D unclear. Germline CDR1 is SGHRS and CDR2 is YFSETQ. The CDR3 totals 14 residues. The ends were cut back, 4 bases at V and 0 bases at J, with 8 bases in the middle. Written as DNA, the CDR3 is TGCGCCAGCAGCAAAGACATCTCTGGAAACACCATATATTTT. It is translated as CASSKDISGNTIYF. The variable domain in full, completed from reference TRBV5-1 and TRBJ1-3, reads KAGVTQTPRYLIKTRGQQVTLSCSPISGHRSVSWYQQTPGQGLQFLFEYFSETQRNKGNFPGRFSGRQFSNSRSEMNVSTLELGDSALYLCASSKDISGNTIYFGEGSWLTVV.

The chain uses TRBV19 and TRBJ2-4; perhaps TRBD1 as D (6 bases). V was clipped by 5 bases and J by 0 bases, with 8 bases between them. The CDR3 contains 14 residues. The germline gives CDR1 LNHDA, CDR2 SQIVND (reference sequence). CDR3 DNA sequence: TGTGCCAGTAGTGGGACACTAGCCAAAAACATTCAGTACTTC. Translated, it gives CASSGTLAKNIQYF.

CDR3 nucleotide sequence: TGCGCCAGCAGCGTTACAGGGGGCAATCAGCCCCAGCATTTT. Translated, it gives CASSVTGGNQPQHF. V usage is TRBV5-1 and J usage is TRBJ1-5, with 7 bases identical to TRBD1. The germline CDR1 and CDR2 sequences are SGHRS and YFSETQ. This CDR3 is built from 14 residues. The junction had 3 bases not matched to a gene; V was cut back by 4 bases and J by 2 bases.

The rearrangement uses TRBV29-1 and TRBJ2-1, with a tentative D call TRBD2 (6 bases). CDR3 length: 13 residues. V lost 7 bases, J lost 9 bases, and 19 bases lay in between. Germline V lookup: CDR1 SQVTM, CDR2 ANQGSEA. The CDR3, as DNA: TGCAGCGCGGCCCCAGAGCGGGCTAGTGAGCAGTTCTTC. It codes for CSAAPERASEQFF.

The V and J genes are TRBV30 and TRBJ2-1; 7 bases map to TRBD2. CDR1 GTSNPN and CDR2 SVGIG come from the germline V gene (reference sequence). The CDR3 is 13 amino acids. V shed 1 base and J 3 bases; nucleotides not matched to a gene: 0. CDR3 sequence (DNA): TGTGCCTGGAGTGCGGGAGGCTACAATGAGCAGTTCTTC. Translation: CAWSAGGYNEQFF. The complete variable domain, with remaining parts taken from reference TRBV30 and TRBJ2-1, reads SQTIHQWPATLVQPVGSPLSLECTVEGTSNPNLYWYRQAAGRGLQLLFYSVGIGQISSEVPQNLSASRPQDRQFILSSKKLLLSDSGFYLCAWSAGGYNEQFFGPGTRLTVL.

V usage is TRBV6-5 and J usage is TRBJ2-7, with a tentative D call TRBD1 (6 bases). Trimming stripped 6 bases from V and 1 base from J, with 13 bases between. CDR1 MNHEY and CDR2 SVGAGI come from the germline V gene. The CDR3 contains 14 residues. CDR3 bases: TGTGCCAGCAGCACGGACAGTTTGTCCTACGAGCAGTACTTC. Translating gives CASSTDSLSYEQYF.

CDR3 DNA sequence: TGTGCCAGCAGCTTAGCGGGGGTGGGGGCAGGGCAATATGAAGCTTTCTTT. Encoded protein: CASSLAGVGAGQYEAFF. The chain employs TRBV7-9 and TRBJ1-1; possibly TRBD1 for D (6 bases). In germline, CDR1 is SEHNR, CDR2 FQNEAQ (reference sequence). Deletions cut 0 bases from V and 7 bases from J, with 21 bases between. CDR3 size: 17 residues. Full variable domain (rest looked up from reference TRBV7-9 and TRBJ1-1): DTGVSQNPRHKITKRGQNVTFRCDPISEHNRLYWYRQTLGQGPEFLTYFQNEAQLEKSRLLSDRFSAERPKGSFSTLEIQRTEQGDSAMYLCASSLAGVGAGQYEAFFGQGTRLTVV.